The 2 T cell receptor beta chains reported below all come from one sample, sequenced in a study of T cells in localized non-small cell lung cancer. This table comes from immunoSEQ multiplex PCR, and its TCRdb copy is limited to in-frame clones, with some not included. The sample consists of 2,700 or so clones, 25% to 30% of them appearing once. The specimen was normal lung tissue next to the tumor, collected before any cancer treatment. Receptors originate from a woman aged 35-75 years with stage II squamous cell lung carcinoma.

This clone is deemed medium-sized. This sequence joins TRBV10-3 and TRBJ1-2; D call uncertain. CDR3 length: 14 amino acids. V was shortened by 0 bases and J by 7 bases, with 12 bases between the two germline ends. Germline lookup yields CDR1 ENHRY and CDR2 SYGVKD. This CDR3 is CAISESTLDGGYTF. DNA for the CDR3: TGTGCCATCAGTGAGTCGACCCTCGACGGTGGCTACACCTTC.

V gene TRBV21-1 combines with J gene TRBJ2-7; whether TRBD2, the table's D call, matches the DNA was not checked. TRBV21-1 is annotated as a pseudogene. This CDR3 is built from 14 residues. CDR3 coding DNA: TGTGCCAGCAGCGTAGTGCCAAGCTCCTACGAGCAGTACTTC. Translation gives CASSVVPSSYEQYF.